This paragraph covers one T cell receptor beta chain sequence. Its antigen remains unidentified. This sample stems from a study of CD8 T cells in ankylosing spondylitis. General study results and limits: Some motif variants had been reported before (in reactive arthritis synovial fluid and blood). In ankylosing spondylitis blood, a motif of seven to nine highly homologous TCR beta variants appeared characteristic. The authors reported significant enrichment of disease-linked clones in matched ankylosing spondylitis synovial fluid. Peripheral blood samples showed relatively rare disease-linked clones, and these clones were CD8+.

The CDR3 extends over 13 amino acids. Deletions cut 2 bases from V and 3 bases from J, with 4 bases between. Germline V gives CDR1 SNHLY, CDR2 FYNNEI. TCRdb reprocessed the 5' RACE reads with MiXCR, giving one entry per CDR3 protein. The top ten hold 3.3% of the sample, which has about 130,000 distinct CDR3 sequences, 9.3% seen once. The TCR comes from a male donor with ankylosing spondylitis or in good health (not recorded which). The specimen sequenced was blood, either unsorted or a sorted T cell fraction (not recorded which). The chain couples TRBV2 to TRBJ2-2, with D hard to call. CDR3 coding DNA: TGTGCCAGCAGTGAACTGCACACCGGGGAGCTGTTTTTT. The encoded protein is CASSELHTGELFF.